The sequence of this T cell receptor beta chain was determined in a study of Graves' ophthalmopathy and Graves' hyperthyroidism. This clonotype was picked up many times. Amplification of TCR beta CDR3 regions used RNA transcripts. Second-round multiplex PCR came after a first-round RT-PCR that employed HTBI primers. In TCRdb, the multiplex PCR reads were re-called with MiXCR into one record per CDR3 protein. Here the sample spans roughly 480,000 distinct CDR3 sequences, 13% to 15% being singletons. The CDR3 is 14 amino acids. V lost 0 bases, J lost 2 bases, and 9 bases lay in between. CDR1 and CDR2 from the germline V gene are SGDLS and YYNGEE.

The receptor comes from a woman aged 25 to 39 with Graves' ophthalmopathy. The chain is built from TRBV9 and TRBJ2-7; D remains unclear. The sample comprised blood. The CDR3 bases are TGTGCCAGCAGCGTAGAACCCTTGCCCTACGAGCAGTACTTC. Translated: CASSVEPLPYEQYF.